These T cell receptor beta chains were read from a single sample in a study of blood T cell repertoires in COVID-19. Method: immunoSEQ multiplex PCR; TCRdb's copy keeps in-frame clones and lacks some. The sample has tens of thousands of clones, roughly 82% seen once. The sample comprised peripheral blood. These receptor sequences come from a human donor in a cohort sampled during active COVID-19. CDR3s leave out the opening cysteine and the closing phenylalanine or tryptophan. Clone size, where shown, is once, few, many, or a class for clones that have expanded.

J gene	V gene	clone size	CDR3 protein
TRBJ1-2	TRBV9	.	ASSPTGTAYGYT
TRBJ2-1	TRBV9	once	ASSVSEGTYNEQF
TRBJ2-1	TRBV9	.	VSSDGGSSGVYEQF
TRBJ2-1	TRBV7-2	.	ASSLVALARAWQF
TRBJ2-2	TRBV9	.	ASMGRWTGELF
TRBJ2-7	TRBV20-1	.	SALQAAEQY
TRBJ2-3	TRBV27	.	ASSTHSTDTQY
TRBJ2-2	TRBV6-5	.	ASSLDRGDTGELF
TRBJ1-1	TRBV7-2	.	ASSGQSNTEAF
TRBJ2-5	TRBV5-1	.	ASSLSGSQETQY
TRBJ1-1	TRBV5-8	.	ASSLVRLGGSEAF
TRBJ2-7	TRBV19	.	ASSPYSTGTYEQY
TRBJ2-1	TRBV4-3	.	ASGLSAGATYNEQF
TRBJ2-7	TRBV27	.	ASSYLGQALYEQY
TRBJ2-5	TRBV5-6	.	ASSLFGGGGETQY
TRBJ2-5	TRBV5-1	.	ASSLVGRASETQY
TRBJ1-1	TRBV18	.	ASAVAGVNTEAF
TRBJ1-2	TRBV4-1	.	ASSHPYGGGPNYGYT
TRBJ1-1	TRBV5-6	.	ASSFNRADTEAF
TRBJ2-2	TRBV21-1	.	ASSKEAGGPVTGELF
TRBJ2-1	TRBV11-2	.	ASSSLSGRSSYNEQF
TRBJ1-6	TRBV9	.	ASSTRTGLTSPLH
TRBJ1-2	TRBV5-1	.	ASSFGTASNYGYT
TRBJ2-5	TRBV2	.	ASSEGSGGGETQY
TRBJ2-2	TRBV10-3	.	AISESSPGLAGENTGELF
TRBJ1-4	TRBV7-9	.	ASSLGSGTGREKLF
TRBJ2-2	TRBV14	.	ASSQGLNGELF
TRBJ2-7	TRBV6-5	.	ASSYYGTGGSYEQY
TRBJ2-7	TRBV18	.	ASSHGTSGYEQY
TRBJ1-2	TRBV29-1	.	SIPRVLPHGYT
TRBJ2-3	TRBV3-1/TRBV3-2	.	ASSHPSGGASIDTQY
TRBJ2-3	TRBV9	.	ASSVGSSGGYADTQY
TRBJ1-5	TRBV19	.	ASSTQQGQPQH
TRBJ1-3	TRBV28	.	ASSLNRALSGNTIY
TRBJ2-7	TRBV6-6	once	ASSRLAREQY
TRBJ2-7	TRBV3-1/TRBV3-2	.	ASSQVGTYEQY
TRBJ1-5	TRBV5-5	.	ASSVGHMSNQPQH
TRBJ2-3	TRBV28	.	ASSLLGQGHTDTQY
TRBJ1-5	TRBV6-6	.	AGRQGGYQPQH
TRBJ1-3	TRBV5-3	.	ARPEAIGNTIY
TRBJ2-1	TRBV2	.	ATRLARGDYNEQF
TRBJ1-6	TRBV27	.	ASRRQGLVYNSPLH
TRBJ2-2	TRBV7-6	.	ASSFLGLPGELF
TRBJ1-2	TRBV27	.	ASTMTGGPYGYT